Presented here are 31 T cell receptor beta chains from one specimen sequenced in a study of blood T cells in healthy people across ages. The authors ran a second PCR of roughly 6 to 12 cycles using a sample-barcoded 5' primer and a J-beta primer mix. One entry per CDR3 protein results from TCRdb running MiXCR on the 5' RACE reads. The sample shows about 1,000,000 distinct CDR3 sequences, 35% to 50% of them seen only once. The sample taken for sequencing was blood. Source of these receptors: a woman between 55 and 75 years old in good health.

The chain couples TRBV20-1 to TRBJ2-7; tentatively, D is TRBD1 (6 bases). V shed 6 bases and J shed 2 bases, with 17 bases lying between them. Per the germline V gene, CDR1 is DFQATT and CDR2 is SNEGSKA (reference sequence). This CDR3 region has 14 residues. As DNA, the CDR3 is TGCAGTGCCACGCGGACAGTGGATACCTACGAGCAGTACTTC. Protein sequence: CSATRTVDTYEQYF.

This clonotype was counted between two and nine times. The V and J genes are TRBV29-1 and TRBJ2-1; D uncertain. The V gene's germline CDR1 is SQVTM and CDR2 ANQGSEA. Trimming pared 0 bases from V and 8 bases from J, leaving 14 bases between. The CDR3 has 14 residues. The DNA of the CDR3 is TGCAGCGTTGAAGATAAAGAGAGTTCTTATGAGCAGTTCTTC. This sequence encodes CSVEDKESSYEQFF.

V usage is TRBV9 and J usage is TRBJ2-3; 7 bases match TRBD2. This CDR3 has 19 amino acids. Trimming removed 0 bases from V and 1 base from J; junction bases left unmatched: 14. Per germline, CDR1 SGDLS and CDR2 YYNGEE. In DNA, the CDR3 is TGTGCCAGCAGCGTAGGCGGCTACGGAGCGGGGTCGGGCACAGATACGCAGTATTTT. This translates into CASSVGGYGAGSGTDTQYF.

This chain joins TRBV18 and TRBJ2-7; the D gene is possibly TRBD2 (7 bases). Germline V gives CDR1 KGHSH, CDR2 LQKENI. V was clipped by 6 bases and J by 2 bases, with 17 bases between them. CDR3 length: 15 amino acids. The CDR3 sequence: CASSPEGGGPYEQYF. In DNA form, the CDR3 reads TGTGCCAGCTCTCCTGAGGGGGGAGGGCCCTACGAGCAGTACTTC.

A few counts support this clonotype. The genes are TRBV20-1 and TRBJ2-5; D could derive from TRBD1 or TRBD2 (5 bases each). The CDR3 spans 14 residues. The germline gives CDR1 DFQATT, CDR2 SNEGSKA (reference sequence). V lost 0 bases and J lost 5, with 13 bases in between. The CDR3 loop is CSARDRDRRETQYF. The CDR3 bases are TGCAGTGCTAGAGACAGGGACCGACGGGAGACCCAGTACTTC.

This chain links TRBV7-8 with TRBJ2-3, with 7 positions matching TRBD2. CDR1 SGHVS and CDR2 FQNEAQ come from the germline V gene. V trimming: 4 bases; J trimming: 0 bases; junction bases outside the gene matches: 4. The CDR3 has 15 residues. In nucleotides, the CDR3 is TGTGCCAGCAGCTCCCCCGGGGGGAGCACAGATACGCAGTATTTT. Its translation: CASSSPGGSTDTQYF.

The rearrangement links TRBV6-5 to TRBJ1-1; D remains ambiguous. The CDR3 length is 15 residues. Germline V gene sequence: CDR1 MNHEY, CDR2 SVGAGI. V lost 0 bases and J 1 base, leaving 9 bases between the germline ends. CDR3 protein: CASSYSGISNTEAFF. Written as DNA, the CDR3 is TGTGCCAGCAGTTACTCAGGGATTTCGAACACTGAAGCTTTCTTT.

The rearrangement uses TRBV11-2 and TRBJ1-1; D ambiguous. The CDR3 extends over 11 amino acids. Looked up from germline, CDR1 is SGHAT and CDR2 is FQNNGV. Trimming took 3 bases from V and 10 from J, leaving 9 bases between them. CDR3 DNA sequence: TGTGCCAGCAGCTTCGAAAGAAGAGCTTTCTTT. Its translation: CASSFERRAFF.

This sequence joins TRBV20-1 and TRBJ1-6; tentatively, D is TRBD1 (5 bases). Germline V lookup: CDR1 DFQATT, CDR2 SNEGSKA (reference sequence). The CDR3 is 14 amino acids. Trimming took 3 bases from V and 8 from J, leaving 14 bases between them. Here the CDR3 reads CSAREAGIDSPLHF. The CDR3 nucleotides read TGCAGTGCTAGGGAGGCAGGGATTGATTCACCCCTCCACTTT.

The chain combines TRBV6-1 with TRBJ2-4; D might be TRBD1 (6 bases). The closer fit of TRBJ2-7 to the DNA end suggests the J call may be wrong. Germline CDR1 reads MNHNS; CDR2 reads SASEGT. The CDR3 is 15 residues long. CDR3 nucleotides: TGTGCCAGCAGTGAATTAACAGGGTTCTTCTACGAGCAGTACTTC. This translates into CASSELTGFFYEQYF.

The gene calls are TRBV6-5 and TRBJ2-3, with TRBD2 as a possible D gene (6 bases). Germline V CDR1 and CDR2: MNHEY, SVGAGI. The V end lost 0 bases, the J end lost 1 base, and 17 bases lay between the germline ends. There are 18 residues in the CDR3. As DNA, the CDR3 is TGTGCCAGCAGTTACTCGGGGATAGGTGGGGAGGGCACAGATACGCAGTATTTT. This encodes CASSYSGIGGEGTDTQYF.

This clonotype was counted between two and nine times. This chain connects TRBV7-9 to TRBJ2-1; 14 bases agree with TRBD2. Germline V CDR1 and CDR2: SEHNR, FQNEAQ (reference sequence). V was pared by 3 bases and J by 7 bases, with 5 bases of the junction left unmatched. The CDR3 sequence is 16 residues long. CDR3 residues: CASSLGLAGARNEQFF. As DNA, the CDR3 is TGTGCCAGCAGCTTGGGACTAGCGGGAGCAAGAAATGAGCAGTTCTTC.

This clonotype was detected many times. The J gene is TRBJ2-7, the V gene TRBV18; D may be TRBD1 (6 bases). CDR3 length: 13 residues. In germline, CDR1 is KGHSH, CDR2 LQKENI. The germline V and J ends were trimmed by 3 bases and 2 bases, with 8 bases remaining between them. CDR3 in amino acids: CASSPTGAYEQYF. The CDR3 bases are TGTGCCAGCTCACCGACAGGAGCCTACGAGCAGTACTTC.

J is TRBJ2-1 and V is TRBV12-5; 7 positions agree with TRBD1. The CDR3 length is 11 residues. V lost 9 bases to trimming and J lost 12 bases; unmatched junction nucleotides: 8. Germline CDR1 and CDR2: LGHNT and FRNRAP. CDR3 sequence: CASADRVGQFF. The CDR3 region has the DNA TGTGCTAGCGCTGACAGGGTGGGGCAGTTCTTC.

This clonotype showed up just a few times. The V gene is TRBV5-1, the J gene TRBJ2-3; D call uncertain. This CDR3 has 15 amino acids. Germline V gene lookup returns CDR1 SGHRS and CDR2 YFSETQ. V was trimmed by 0 bases and J by 4 bases, leaving 12 bases between them. This CDR3 is CASSLGQTRPDTQYF. The CDR3 bases are TGCGCCAGCAGCTTGGGGCAGACCCGGCCAGATACGCAGTATTTT.

The rearrangement joins TRBV12-3 or TRBV12-4 to TRBJ2-4; D is possibly TRBD1 (5 bases). CDR3 length: 13 residues. V was pared by 3 bases and J by 9 bases, with 12 bases between. The CDR3 DNA reads TGTGCCAGCAGTTTTGGAAAGGGGTCCATTCAGTACTTC. Translated: CASSFGKGSIQYF.

V gene TRBV9 combines with J gene TRBJ2-7; no clear D gene. The CDR3 extends over 14 amino acids. V was clipped by 0 bases and J by 2 bases, with 9 bases between them. CDR1 is SGDLS and CDR2 is YYNGEE in the germline V gene. The chain's CDR3 is CASSVDPATYEQYF. In DNA, the CDR3 is TGTGCCAGCAGCGTAGATCCCGCCACCTACGAGCAGTACTTC.

The V and J genes are TRBV27 and TRBJ1-1, with TRBD1 matching over 7 bases. V dropped 5 bases and J dropped 6; count of bases not matched to a gene: 12. Germline-derived CDR1 and CDR2 are MNHEY and SMNVEV (reference sequence). The CDR3 contains 15 residues. CDR3 DNA sequence: TGTGCCAGCAGTACTATTAAACAGGGGTATGCTGAAGCTTTCTTT. Translation: CASSTIKQGYAEAFF.

This chain connects TRBV6-1 to TRBJ2-1; D assignment may be TRBD1 or TRBD2 (7 bases each). The CDR3 consists of 17 residues. V lost 1 base and J lost 5, with 18 bases in between. Germline loops: CDR1 MNHNS, CDR2 SASEGT. The CDR3, as DNA: TGTGCCAGCAGTGAAGGGGGAGGGGGCCTTTTAGACAATGAGCAGTTCTTC. Amino acid sequence: CASSEGGGGLLDNEQFF.

The chain joins TRBV10-3 to TRBJ2-3; 9 bases are shared with TRBD2. This CDR3 region has 16 residues. Germline trimming cut 0 bases from V and 1 base from J; bases unmatched to any gene: 2. Germline V gene sequence: CDR1 ENHRY, CDR2 SYGVKD. The CDR3 bases are TGTGCCATCAGTGAGTCATCTAGCGGGGGCACAGATACGCAGTATTTT. Translation: CAISESSSGGTDTQYF.

The gene calls are TRBV7-2 and TRBJ1-1; unclear D gene. Germline CDR1 SGHTA, CDR2 FQGNSA. The ends were cut back, 5 bases at V and 1 base at J, with 14 bases in the middle. The CDR3 sequence is 15 residues long. CDR3 DNA sequence: TGTGCCAGCAGCATCCGGTTCCCGACGAACACTGAAGCTTTCTTT. This sequence encodes CASSIRFPTNTEAFF. Filled out from reference TRBV7-2 and TRBJ1-1, the complete variable domain reads GAGVSQSPSNKVTEKGKDVELRCDPISGHTALYWYRQSLGQGLEFLIYFQGNSAPDKSGLPSDRFSAERTGGSVSTLTIQRTQQEDSAVYLCASSIRFPTNTEAFFGQGTRLTVV.

With respect to this clonotype: An end of the junction does not agree with germline; a read error may underlie this. The chain recombines TRBV11-2 with TRBJ2-2; a possible D gene is TRBD2 (6 bases). The CDR3 contains 14 residues. Germline loops: CDR1 SGHAT, CDR2 FQNNGV. CDR3 nucleotide sequence: TGTGCCTCTAAAAGCGGGTCGAACGCCGGGGAGCTGTTTTTT. Its translation: CASKSGSNAGELFF.

This clonotype was observed a handful of times. V is TRBV2 and J is TRBJ2-1, with D possibly TRBD2 on 6 matching bases. Germline-derived CDR1 and CDR2 are SNHLY and FYNNEI. This CDR3 is 15 amino acids long. The V end lost 6 bases, the J end lost 4 bases, and 16 bases lay between the germline ends. The CDR3 here is CASSNRDSRYNEQFF. CDR3 bases: TGTGCCAGCAGCAACCGGGACTCCCGATACAATGAGCAGTTCTTC.

CDR3 nucleotide sequence: TGTGCCAGCAGCCGCAGGGTAATGGACACTGAAGCTTTCTTT. As protein: CASSRRVMDTEAFF. The chain uses TRBV6-6 and TRBJ1-1, with D maybe TRBD1 (5 bases). Trimming shortened V by 6 bases and J by 3 bases, and 14 bases separated the two germline ends. The CDR3 runs 14 residues. Germline values: CDR1 MNHNY, CDR2 SVGAGI (reference sequence).

V gene TRBV7-8 combines with J gene TRBJ2-5, with a weak D call TRBD2 (6 bases). The J call may be faulty, since TRBJ2-7 better matches the DNA end. Germline loops: CDR1 SGHVS, CDR2 FQNEAQ. The CDR3 is made up of 16 amino acids. Here the CDR3 reads CASSLSGGMSLGEQYF. CDR3 in DNA: TGTGCCAGCAGCCTAAGTGGCGGGATGAGCTTGGGCGAGCAGTACTTC.

The chain combines TRBV29-1 with TRBJ2-1; TRBD2 aligns across 8 bases. CDR3 length: 14 residues. V was pared by 4 bases and J by 6 bases, with 8 bases of the junction left unmatched. The germline gives CDR1 SQVTM, CDR2 ANQGSEA. DNA for the CDR3: TGCAGCGTTGCTGGCCTAGCGGGCCTCAATGAGCAGTTCTTC. Translation: CSVAGLAGLNEQFF.

The table lists this clonotype with many counts. CDR3 sequence (DNA): TGCAGTGCTCACCTTAGCGGGAAAAACAATGAGCAGTTCTTC. This encodes CSAHLSGKNNEQFF. The rearrangement links TRBV20-1 to TRBJ2-1; TRBD2 matches at 8 bases. This CDR3 is 14 amino acids long. V lost 5 bases, J lost 5 bases, and 8 bases stayed unmatched. Germline loops: CDR1 DFQATT, CDR2 SNEGSKA (reference sequence).

This clonotype was counted between two and nine times. This chain links TRBV7-2 with TRBJ1-5, with 8 bases matching TRBD1. Germline V lookup: CDR1 SGHTA, CDR2 FQGNSA. After removal of 4 bases from V and 7 bases from J, the junction contained 6 bases not matched to a gene. CDR3 length: 14 residues. As DNA, the CDR3 is TGTGCCAGCAGCTCACAGGGGGGAGACCAGCCCCAGCATTTT. It is translated as CASSSQGGDQPQHF.

The chain joins TRBV27 to TRBJ2-3; TRBD2 matches at 7 bases. The V segment lost 3 bases and the J segment 2 bases; nucleotides outside the gene matches: 14. This CDR3 comprises 18 residues. Germline loops: CDR1 MNHEY, CDR2 SMNVEV (reference sequence). CDR3 protein: CASSLSTPSSGNTDTQYF. In nucleotides, the CDR3 is TGTGCCAGCAGTTTGTCCACTCCGTCCAGCGGGAACACAGATACGCAGTATTTT.

This clonotype was detected ten times or more. This sequence joins TRBV5-1 and TRBJ2-7; the D is unclear. CDR3 length: 13 amino acids. Germline CDR1 is SGHRS and CDR2 is YFSETQ. V was shortened by 4 bases and J by 2 bases, with 10 bases between the two germline ends. The CDR3 sequence is CASSAAGTYEQYF. CDR3 coding DNA: TGCGCCAGCAGCGCCGCCGGAACCTACGAGCAGTACTTC.

A few counts support this clonotype. V and J are TRBV28 and TRBJ1-2; TRBD1 matches 7 bases. J lost 8 bases, V lost 2 bases, and 11 bases had no gene match. CDR3 size: 15 residues. The germline gives CDR1 MDHEN, CDR2 SYDVKM. This CDR3 reads CASSLLLSYRGGYTF. CDR3 coding DNA: TGTGCCAGCAGTTTACTCCTGTCCTACAGGGGCGGCTACACCTTC.